A selection of T cell receptor beta chains follows, all from one sample in a study of cytomegalovirus exposure and HLA in healthy donors. Profiled with immunoSEQ multiplex PCR; TCRdb holds only in-frame clones, not every one. Of more than 150,000 clones listed, about four fifths were seen once; the top ten hold approximately 2.9%. Input material: PBMCs. These receptors were taken from a woman aged 45-60 years in good health and CMV-seropositive. CDR3s include the opening cysteine and the closing phenylalanine or tryptophan. The D gene is left open where the match is weak. Clone sizes are given selectively: once, few, many, or a class where the clone is expanded.

V	D	length	size	J	CDR3	DNA
TRBV16	NA	14	NA	TRBJ1-1	CASSHRDRNTEAFF	TGTGCCAGCAGCCACCGCGACAGGAACACTGAAGCTTTCTTT
TRBV7-3	TRBD1	16	NA	TRBJ2-1	CASSPGQGWTYNEQFF	TGTGCCAGCAGCCCGGGACAGGGGTGGACCTACAATGAGCAGTTCTTC
TRBV18	NA	13	NA	TRBJ1-1	CASSGGGTTEAFF	TGTGCCAGCTCCGGGGGGGGCACCACTGAAGCTTTCTTT
TRBV19	NA	16	NA	TRBJ1-3	CASSIWDSAGGNTIYF	TGTGCCAGTAGTATCTGGGACTCCGCGGGTGGAAACACCATATATTTT
TRBV5-8	NA	15	NA	TRBJ2-2	CASSSRAGVTGELFF	TGTGCCAGCAGCTCGAGGGCAGGGGTAACGGGGGAGCTGTTTTTT
TRBV14	TRBD2	15	NA	TRBJ2-5	CASSRAGGTQETQYF	TGTGCCAGCAGCCGAGCGGGGGGAACTCAAGAGACCCAGTACTTC
TRBV5-4	NA	16	NA	TRBJ2-3	CASSPSDRLSTDTQYF	TGTGCCAGCAGCCCCTCTGACCGACTGAGCACAGATACGCAGTATTTT
TRBV5-1	NA	14	NA	TRBJ2-2	CASSRLVGTGELFF	TGCGCCAGCTCCCGACTAGTAGGGACCGGGGAGCTGTTTTTT
TRBV18	NA	16	NA	TRBJ1-6	CASSPTGREVNSPLHF	TGTGCCAGCTCACCGACTGGGAGGGAGGTAAATTCACCCCTCCACTTT
TRBV28	TRBD1	18	NA	TRBJ2-5	CASSSLYDPDRRGETQYF	TGTGCCAGCAGTTCCTTATACGACCCGGACAGGCGAGGGGAGACCCAGTACTTC
TRBV5-1	NA	14	NA	TRBJ1-2	CASRDGQNRYGYTF	TGCGCCAGCAGGGATGGACAGAATCGGTATGGCTACACCTTC
TRBV5-1	TRBD2	15	NA	TRBJ2-1	CASSLGTSGTMEQFF	TGCGCCAGCAGCTTGGGGACTAGCGGGACAATGGAGCAGTTCTTC
TRBV7-8	NA	13	NA	TRBJ1-2	CASSLEGWYGYTF	TGTGCCAGCAGCCTAGAGGGGTGGTATGGCTACACCTTC
TRBV30	TRBD2	12	few	TRBJ2-3	CASAGGGDTQYF	TGTGCCTCGGCGGGGGGAGGTGATACGCAGTATTTT
TRBV5-1	TRBD1	13	NA	TRBJ1-2	CASSVGQGNGYTF	TGCGCCAGCAGCGTTGGACAGGGAAATGGCTACACCTTC
TRBV29-1	NA	14	NA	TRBJ2-2	CSVVLQLNTGELFF	TGCAGCGTTGTATTACAGTTGAACACCGGGGAGCTGTTTTTT
TRBV6-5	NA	15	NA	TRBJ1-6	CASSYSSRGSPPLHF	TGTGCCAGCAGTTACTCGAGCAGGGGCAGCCCACCCCTCCACTTT
TRBV5-8	TRBD2	15	NA	TRBJ2-1	CASRNGLAVYNEQFF	TGTGCCAGCCGAAACGGACTAGCGGTTTACAATGAGCAGTTCTTC
TRBV5-1	TRBD1	15	NA	TRBJ1-6	CASSFRGQESSPLHF	TGCGCCAGCAGCTTTAGGGGACAGGAGTCATCACCCCTCCACTTT
TRBV30	NA	14	NA	TRBJ1-5	CAWGMAGGNQPQHF	TGTGCCTGGGGGATGGCAGGGGGCAATCAGCCCCAGCATTTT
TRBV15	TRBD1	16	NA	TRBJ2-7	CATSARTGQSPYEQYF	TGTGCCACCAGCGCCCGGACAGGCCAGTCTCCCTACGAGCAGTACTTC